Each of the 13 T cell receptor beta chains below was sequenced from the same sample in a study of blood T cell repertoires in COVID-19. The protocol was immunoSEQ multiplex PCR, while the TCRdb copy is restricted to in-frame clones and leaves out a portion. Here the sample spans 25,000 to 30,000 clones, approximately 86% being singletons. The sample comprised peripheral blood. The receptors come from a human donor in a cohort sampled during active COVID-19. The donor label of this sample is uncertain.

The chain joins TRBV28 to TRBJ2-2; D might be TRBD1 (6 bases). Trimming took off 6 bases at V and 5 bases at J, with 13 bases between the two ends. Germline V gene lookup returns CDR1 MDHEN and CDR2 SYDVKM. The CDR3 is 14 residues long. CDR3 region: CASSPGTLTGELFF. CDR3 nucleotide sequence: TGTGCCAGCAGCCCCGGGACACTTACCGGGGAGCTGTTTTTT.

The chain recombines TRBV11-2 with TRBJ1-1, with TRBD1 identical over 7 bases. This CDR3 comprises 15 residues. CDR1 and CDR2 from the germline V gene are SGHAT and FQNNGV. With 2 bases clipped from V and 1 base from J, the junction kept 4 bases outside the gene matches. The CDR3 region is CASSLSQGGNTEAFF. CDR3 nucleotide sequence: TGTGCCAGCAGCTTATCTCAGGGGGGGAACACTGAAGCTTTCTTT.

The chain recombines TRBV7-9 with TRBJ1-5; D is ambiguous. Between the trimmed V and J ends, which lost 3 bases and 3 bases, there was a span of 9 bases. Germline lookup yields CDR1 SEHNR and CDR2 FQNEAQ (reference sequence). The CDR3 covers 14 residues. Written as DNA, the CDR3 is TGTGCCAGCAGCTTCTCCGGGAACAATCAGCCCCAGCATTTT. Translating gives CASSFSGNNQPQHF.

J is TRBJ1-1 and V is TRBV2; unclear D gene. The CDR3 runs 14 residues. V lost 2 bases to trimming and J lost 1 base, with 8 bases between them. Germline lookup yields CDR1 SNHLY and CDR2 FYNNEI. DNA of the CDR3: TGTGCCAGCAGTGAACGGAGAAGGAACACTGAAGCTTTCTTT. Translating gives CASSERRRNTEAFF.

This rearrangement joins TRBV29-1 to TRBJ2-3; 12 bases are a match to TRBD2. From germline, CDR1 is SQVTM and CDR2 ANQGSEA. This CDR3 has 16 amino acids. Trimming cost V 6 bases and J 2 bases; bases outside gene matches: 9. DNA of the CDR3: TGCAGCGTCATACTAGCGGGAGGAATGGTCACAGATACGCAGTATTTT. Amino acids: CSVILAGGMVTDTQYF.

The rearrangement joins TRBV7-2 to TRBJ1-2; 9 positions match TRBD1. The CDR3 contains 15 residues. Germline trimming cut 3 bases from V and 7 bases from J; bases unmatched to any gene: 9. Germline CDR1 SGHTA, CDR2 FQGNSA. The CDR3: CASSFPPGQGVGYTF. In DNA form, the CDR3 reads TGTGCCAGCAGCTTTCCACCGGGACAGGGAGTTGGCTACACCTTC.

The chain employs TRBV7-9 and TRBJ2-2, with TRBD1 matching 7 bases. The germline CDR1 and CDR2 sequences are SEHNR and FQNEAQ (reference sequence). The CDR3 is 17 amino acids. V was pared by 4 bases and J by 0 bases, with 8 bases of the junction left unmatched. CDR3 in DNA: TGTGCCAGCAGCTCTTACAGGGGACCCCCGAACACCGGGGAGCTGTTTTTT. Its translation is CASSSYRGPPNTGELFF.

CDR3 in amino acids: CATSDGHEAQHF. CDR3 coding DNA: TGTGCCACCAGTGATGGGCACGAAGCCCAGCATTTT. The chain carries TRBV24-1 and TRBJ1-5; no firm D call. This CDR3 has 12 amino acids. Per germline, CDR1 KGHDR and CDR2 SFDVKD. V was pared by 3 bases and J by 11 bases, with 10 bases between.

As DNA, the CDR3 is TGTGCCAGCACGTTGGGCTTTGGGGAGACCCAGTACTTC. Translating gives CASTLGFGETQYF. This rearrangement joins TRBV6-5 to TRBJ2-5; no clear D gene. Deletions cut 7 bases from V and 5 bases from J, with 14 bases between. CDR3 length: 13 amino acids. Germline values: CDR1 MNHEY, CDR2 SVGAGI.

The chain carries TRBV24-1 and TRBJ2-1; 10 nucleotides match TRBD1. Germline CDR1 is KGHDR and CDR2 is SFDVKD. The CDR3 is 14 residues long. The ends lost 3 bases at V and 7 bases at J; junction bases unmatched: 2. The CDR3 region is CATSDPGQGNEQFF. The CDR3 DNA reads TGTGCCACCAGTGATCCGGGACAGGGGAATGAGCAGTTCTTC.

The chain is built from TRBV27 and TRBJ1-6, with TRBD1 as a possible D gene (5 bases). This CDR3 region has 16 residues. Trimming stripped 0 bases from V and 2 bases from J, with 8 bases between. Germline V gives CDR1 MNHEY, CDR2 SMNVEV (reference sequence). CDR3: CASSLSQGTYNSPLHF. CDR3 nucleotides: TGTGCCAGCAGTTTATCGCAGGGCACCTATAATTCACCCCTCCACTTT.

V usage is TRBV2 and J usage is TRBJ2-5; 7 bases line up with TRBD2. The CDR3 covers 17 residues. Trimming took 1 base from V and 5 from J; bases not matched to a gene: 13. Germline V gene lookup returns CDR1 SNHLY and CDR2 FYNNEI. The CDR3 nucleotides read TGTGCCAGCAGTGAAGGCCGGGACTACCCCGATCGCGAGACCCAGTACTTC. Translating it yields CASSEGRDYPDRETQYF.

V gene TRBV7-6 combines with J gene TRBJ1-1; maybe TRBD1 (5 bases). The CDR3 length is 11 residues. Germline V CDR1 and CDR2: SGHVS, FNYEAQ. V was clipped by 5 bases and J by 11 bases, with 12 bases between them. DNA of the CDR3: TGTGCCAGCAGCCCACAGGTGGGGGCTTTCTTT. Its translation is CASSPQVGAFF.